The 2 T cell receptor beta chains in this list originate from one sample, sequenced in a study of radiotherapy plus CTLA-4 blockade in lung cancer. TCRdb's copy holds only in-frame clones and misses some; the assay was immunoSEQ multiplex PCR. The sample carries around 77,000 clones, less than 85% recorded once. Sequenced material: peripheral blood, taken from a patient treated with radiotherapy plus ipilimumab. The receptor set was obtained from a human donor with non-small cell lung cancer whose response to radiotherapy plus ipilimumab could not be evaluated.

This chain uses TRBV7-9 with TRBJ1-2, with TRBD1 matching over 10 bases. The CDR3 consists of 16 residues. V lost 1 base and J lost 6; bases outside the gene matches: 8. The germline gives CDR1 SEHNR, CDR2 FQNEAQ (reference sequence). CDR3 protein: CASSLVGTGEEDGYTF. As DNA, the CDR3 is TGTGCCAGCAGCTTAGTGGGGACAGGGGAGGAGGATGGCTACACCTTC.

V is TRBV6-5 and J is TRBJ2-1; D may be TRBD2 (6 bases). Trimming took 4 bases from V and 9 from J, leaving 13 bases between them. CDR3 size: 13 residues. Germline V gene sequence: CDR1 MNHEY, CDR2 SVGAGI. In nucleotides, the CDR3 is TGTGCCAGCAGTTTTGGACGGGAGAGTGAGCAGTTCTTC. This gives the protein CASSFGRESEQFF.